This record looks at one TCR beta chain sequence and its context. Its antigen is still unknown. V was pared by 4 bases and J by 1 base, with 13 bases between. In germline, CDR1 is MGHRA, CDR2 YSYEKL. The CDR3 consists of 15 residues. This sample is part of a study of response to subunit inactivated influenza vaccine. Notes on the study in general: Only a handful of new T cells, the authors suggested, are recruited with each seasonal influenza vaccination.

One entry per CDR3 protein results from TCRdb running MiXCR on the RT-PCR reads. The table includes fewer than 700,000 distinct CDR3 sequences, over 10% detected once. The receptor's source is a middle-aged man who received an inactivated influenza vaccine. The chain couples TRBV4-1 to TRBJ1-1; tentative D call: TRBD1 (6 bases). Sequenced here: PBMCs from blood, sampled roughly 47 days after vaccination. The CDR3 loop reads CASSPFPTGNTEAFF. CDR3 nucleotide sequence: TGCGCCAGCAGCCCGTTCCCGACAGGGAACACTGAAGCTTTCTTT.